The T cell receptor (beta chain) described here comes from a study of blood T cell repertoires in COVID-19. Study background: Samples taken during acute and convalescent COVID-19 were collected in the United States, Italy and Spain. T cells, B-cell-depleted T cells, or PBMCs supplied cDNA or gDNA.

The CDR3 is 16 amino acids. Germline V lookup: CDR1 KGHDR, CDR2 SFDVKD. Unmatched junction bases numbered 6, after V lost 0 bases and J lost 8 bases. In the authors' workflow: Amplifying reference gene primers gave estimates of nucleated cell counts. Here immunoSEQ multiplex PCR was the method, and the copy in TCRdb shows in-frame clones only, minus some. D and trimming were read from the DNA, whereas the V and J calls and clone size are those reported in that table. This repertoire shows hundreds of thousands of clones, roughly 85% found once; its top ten account for over 8.5%. The rearrangement joins TRBV24-1 to TRBJ2-1; TRBD2 matches at 10 bases. The specimen was peripheral blood. The TCR was taken from a woman between 50 and 59 years old who had recovered from COVID-19. CDR3 sequence: CATSDLGTSGMDEQFF. Written as DNA, the CDR3 is TGTGCCACCAGTGATTTGGGCACTAGCGGGATGGATGAGCAGTTCTTC.